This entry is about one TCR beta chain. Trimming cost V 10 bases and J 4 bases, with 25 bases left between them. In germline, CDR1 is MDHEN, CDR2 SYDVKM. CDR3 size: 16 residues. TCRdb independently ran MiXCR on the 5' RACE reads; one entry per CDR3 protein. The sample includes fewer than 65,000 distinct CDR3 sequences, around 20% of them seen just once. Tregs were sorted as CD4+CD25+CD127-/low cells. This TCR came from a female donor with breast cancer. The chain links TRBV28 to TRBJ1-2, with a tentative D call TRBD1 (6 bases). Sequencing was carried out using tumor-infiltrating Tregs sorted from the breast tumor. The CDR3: CATVGATPGTSYGYTF. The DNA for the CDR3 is TGTGCCACCGTGGGTGCAACTCCCGGGACATCCTATGGCTACACCTTC.